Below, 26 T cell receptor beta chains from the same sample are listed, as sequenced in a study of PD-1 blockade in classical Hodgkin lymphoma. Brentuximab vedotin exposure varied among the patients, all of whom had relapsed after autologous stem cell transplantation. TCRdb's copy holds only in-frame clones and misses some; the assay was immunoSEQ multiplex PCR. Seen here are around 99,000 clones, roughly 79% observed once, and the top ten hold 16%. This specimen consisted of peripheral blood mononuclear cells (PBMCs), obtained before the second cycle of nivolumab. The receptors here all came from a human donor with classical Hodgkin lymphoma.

The CDR3 loop is CASSLAGGSLGYEQYF. The CDR3 coding sequence is TGTGCCAGCAGCTTAGCGGGGGGGAGTCTGGGGTACGAGCAGTACTTC. The chain links TRBV7-8 to TRBJ2-7; 7 bases match TRBD2. V lost 0 bases to trimming and J lost 4 bases; unmatched junction nucleotides: 9. This CDR3 contains 16 residues. Germline CDR1 SGHVS, CDR2 FQNEAQ.

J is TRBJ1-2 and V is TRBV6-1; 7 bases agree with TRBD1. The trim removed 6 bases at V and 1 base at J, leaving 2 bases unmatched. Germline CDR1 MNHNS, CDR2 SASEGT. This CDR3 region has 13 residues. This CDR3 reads CASRTGLNYGYTF. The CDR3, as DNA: TGTGCCAGCAGGACAGGGCTTAACTATGGCTACACCTTC.

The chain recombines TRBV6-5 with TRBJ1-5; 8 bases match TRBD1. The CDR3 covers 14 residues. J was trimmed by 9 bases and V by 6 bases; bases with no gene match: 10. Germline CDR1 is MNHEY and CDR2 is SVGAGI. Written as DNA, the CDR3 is TGTGCCAGCAGCCTCGGACAGGGCGTAGGGCCCCAGCATTTT. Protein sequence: CASSLGQGVGPQHF.

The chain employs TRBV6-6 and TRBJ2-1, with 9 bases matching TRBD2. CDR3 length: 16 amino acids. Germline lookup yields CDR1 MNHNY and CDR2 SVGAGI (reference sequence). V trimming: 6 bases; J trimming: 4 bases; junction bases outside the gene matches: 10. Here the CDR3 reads CASSPLTSGLYNEQFF. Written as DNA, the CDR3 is TGTGCCAGCAGCCCCTTAACTAGCGGGCTTTACAATGAGCAGTTCTTC.

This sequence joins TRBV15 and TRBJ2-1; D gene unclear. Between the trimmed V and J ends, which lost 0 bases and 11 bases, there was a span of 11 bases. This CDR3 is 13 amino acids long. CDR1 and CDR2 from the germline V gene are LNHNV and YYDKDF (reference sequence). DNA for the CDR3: TGTGCCACCAGCAGAGATGATGGGCAGCAGCAGTTCTTC. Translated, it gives CATSRDDGQQQFF.

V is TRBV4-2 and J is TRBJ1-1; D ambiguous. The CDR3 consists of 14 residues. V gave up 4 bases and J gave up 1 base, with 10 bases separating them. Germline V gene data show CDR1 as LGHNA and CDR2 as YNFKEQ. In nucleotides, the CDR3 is TGTGCCAGCAGCCCTAGAACGCAGAACACTGAAGCTTTCTTT. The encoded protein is CASSPRTQNTEAFF.

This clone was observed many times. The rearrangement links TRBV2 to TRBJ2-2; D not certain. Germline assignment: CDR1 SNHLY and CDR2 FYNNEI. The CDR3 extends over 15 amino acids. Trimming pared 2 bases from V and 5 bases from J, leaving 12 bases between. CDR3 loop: CASSELQSLTGELFF. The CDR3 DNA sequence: TGTGCCAGCAGTGAATTACAGAGCCTTACCGGGGAGCTGTTTTTT.

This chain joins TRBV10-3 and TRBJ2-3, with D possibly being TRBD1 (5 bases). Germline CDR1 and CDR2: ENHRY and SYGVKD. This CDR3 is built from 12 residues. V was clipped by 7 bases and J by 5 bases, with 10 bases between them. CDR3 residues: CAITGQGDTQYF. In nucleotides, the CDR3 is TGTGCCATCACCGGTCAGGGAGATACGCAGTATTTT.

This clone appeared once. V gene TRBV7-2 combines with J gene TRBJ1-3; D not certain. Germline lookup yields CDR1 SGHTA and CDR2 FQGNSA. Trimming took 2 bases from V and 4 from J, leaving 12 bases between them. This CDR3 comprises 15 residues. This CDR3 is CASSLNQAQGNTIYF. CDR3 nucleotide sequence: TGTGCCAGCAGCTTAAACCAGGCGCAAGGAAACACCATATATTTT.

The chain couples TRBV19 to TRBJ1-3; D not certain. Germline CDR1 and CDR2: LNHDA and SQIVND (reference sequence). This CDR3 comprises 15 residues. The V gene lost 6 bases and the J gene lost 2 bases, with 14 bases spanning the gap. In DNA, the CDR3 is TGTGCCAGTAGAATTCCAAGGACCGCTGGAAACACCATATATTTT. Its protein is CASRIPRTAGNTIYF.

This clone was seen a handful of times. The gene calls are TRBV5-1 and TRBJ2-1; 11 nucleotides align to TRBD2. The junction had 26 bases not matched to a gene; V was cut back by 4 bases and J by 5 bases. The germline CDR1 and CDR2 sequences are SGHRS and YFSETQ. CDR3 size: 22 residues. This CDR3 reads CASSLTGLLTSGATGGDNEQFF. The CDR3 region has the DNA TGCGCCAGCAGCCTAACGGGACTCCTGACTAGCGGGGCAACAGGTGGGGACAATGAGCAGTTCTTC.

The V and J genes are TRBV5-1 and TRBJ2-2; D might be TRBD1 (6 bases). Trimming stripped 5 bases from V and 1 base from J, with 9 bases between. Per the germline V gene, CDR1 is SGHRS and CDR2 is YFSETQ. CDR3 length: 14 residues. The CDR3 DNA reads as TGCGCCAGCAGAGGGACACTGAACACCGGGGAGCTGTTTTTT. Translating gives CASRGTLNTGELFF. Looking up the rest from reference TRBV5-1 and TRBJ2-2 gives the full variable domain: KAGVTQTPRYLIKTRGQQVTLSCSPISGHRSVSWYQQTPGQGLQFLFEYFSETQRNKGNFPGRFSGRQFSNSRSEMNVSTLELGDSALYLCASRGTLNTGELFFGEGSRLTVL.

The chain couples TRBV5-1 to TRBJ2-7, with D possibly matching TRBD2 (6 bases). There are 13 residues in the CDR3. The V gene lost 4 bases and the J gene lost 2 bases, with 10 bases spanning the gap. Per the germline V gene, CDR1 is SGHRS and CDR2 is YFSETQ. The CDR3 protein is CASSRDSTYEQYF. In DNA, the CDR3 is TGCGCCAGCAGCAGGGACTCCACCTACGAGCAGTACTTC. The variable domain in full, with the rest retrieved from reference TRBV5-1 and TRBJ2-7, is KAGVTQTPRYLIKTRGQQVTLSCSPISGHRSVSWYQQTPGQGLQFLFEYFSETQRNKGNFPGRFSGRQFSNSRSEMNVSTLELGDSALYLCASSRDSTYEQYFGPGTRLTVT.

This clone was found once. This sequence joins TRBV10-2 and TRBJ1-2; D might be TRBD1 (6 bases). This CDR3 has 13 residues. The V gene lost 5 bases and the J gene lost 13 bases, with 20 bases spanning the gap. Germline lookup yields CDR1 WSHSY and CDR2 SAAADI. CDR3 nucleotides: TGCGCCAGCAGTAGGAAAGATAGAGGACAGTGCACCTTC. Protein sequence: CASSRKDRGQCTF.

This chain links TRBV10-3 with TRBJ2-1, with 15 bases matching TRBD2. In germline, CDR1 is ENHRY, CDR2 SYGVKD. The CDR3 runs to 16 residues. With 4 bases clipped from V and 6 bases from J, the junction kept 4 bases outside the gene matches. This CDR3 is CAISGGGLAGGNEQFF. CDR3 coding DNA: TGTGCCATCAGTGGCGGGGGACTAGCGGGAGGCAATGAGCAGTTCTTC.

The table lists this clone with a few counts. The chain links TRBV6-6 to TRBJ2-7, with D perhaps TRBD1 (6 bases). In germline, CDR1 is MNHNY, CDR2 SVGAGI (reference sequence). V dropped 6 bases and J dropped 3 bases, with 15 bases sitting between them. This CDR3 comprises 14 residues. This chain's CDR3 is CASREQGVGYEQYF. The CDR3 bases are TGTGCCAGCAGAGAACAGGGAGTGGGCTACGAGCAGTACTTC.

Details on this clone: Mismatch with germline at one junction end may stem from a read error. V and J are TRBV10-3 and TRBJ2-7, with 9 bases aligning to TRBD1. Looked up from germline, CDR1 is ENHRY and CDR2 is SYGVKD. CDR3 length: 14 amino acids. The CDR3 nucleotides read TGTGCCATCAGCCCGACAGGGGGAATGGGTTTATATAGCTTC. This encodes CAISPTGGMGLYSF.

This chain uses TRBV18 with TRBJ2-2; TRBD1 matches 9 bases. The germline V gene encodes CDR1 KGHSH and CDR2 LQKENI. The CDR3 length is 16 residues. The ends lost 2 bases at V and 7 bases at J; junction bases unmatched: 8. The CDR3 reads CASSPITGQGFGELFF. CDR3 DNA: TGTGCCAGCTCACCAATCACGGGACAGGGTTTCGGGGAGCTGTTTTTT.

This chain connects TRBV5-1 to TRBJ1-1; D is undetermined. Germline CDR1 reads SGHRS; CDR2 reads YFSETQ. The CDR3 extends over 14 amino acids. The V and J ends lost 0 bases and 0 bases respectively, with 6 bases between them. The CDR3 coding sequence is TGCGCCAGCAGCTTGGGACATATGAACACTGAAGCTTTCTTT. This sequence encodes CASSLGHMNTEAFF.

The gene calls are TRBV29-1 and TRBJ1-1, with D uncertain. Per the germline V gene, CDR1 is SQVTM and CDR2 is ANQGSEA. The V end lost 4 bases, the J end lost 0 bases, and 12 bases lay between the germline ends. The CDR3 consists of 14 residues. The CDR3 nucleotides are TGCAGCGTTGGAAAGGGCTCAATGAACACTGAAGCTTTCTTT. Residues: CSVGKGSMNTEAFF.

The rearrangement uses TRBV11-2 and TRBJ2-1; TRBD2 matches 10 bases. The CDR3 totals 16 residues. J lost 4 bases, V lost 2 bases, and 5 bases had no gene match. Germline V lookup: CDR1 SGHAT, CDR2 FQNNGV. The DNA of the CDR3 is TGTGCCAGCAGCTTAAGGCCTAGCGGGGGATACAATGAGCAGTTCTTC. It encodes CASSLRPSGGYNEQFF.

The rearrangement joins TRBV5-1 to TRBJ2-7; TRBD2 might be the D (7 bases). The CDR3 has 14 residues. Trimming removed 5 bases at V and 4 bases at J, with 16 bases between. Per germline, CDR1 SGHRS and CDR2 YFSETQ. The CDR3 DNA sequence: TGCGCCAGCAGATACGGGGGGCCCAATTACGAGCAGTACTTC. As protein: CASRYGGPNYEQYF.

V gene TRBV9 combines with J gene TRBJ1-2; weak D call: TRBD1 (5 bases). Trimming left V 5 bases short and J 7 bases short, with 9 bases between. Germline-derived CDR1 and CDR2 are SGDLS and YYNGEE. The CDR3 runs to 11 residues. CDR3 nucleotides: TGTGCCAGCAGTACCGGGACTGGCTACACCTTC. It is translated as CASSTGTGYTF. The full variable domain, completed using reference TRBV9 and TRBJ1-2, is DSGVTQTPKHLITATGQRVTLRCSPRSGDLSVYWYQQSLDQGLQFLIQYYNGEERAKGNILERFSAQQFPDLHSELNLSSLELGDSALYFCASSTGTGYTFGSGTRLTVV.

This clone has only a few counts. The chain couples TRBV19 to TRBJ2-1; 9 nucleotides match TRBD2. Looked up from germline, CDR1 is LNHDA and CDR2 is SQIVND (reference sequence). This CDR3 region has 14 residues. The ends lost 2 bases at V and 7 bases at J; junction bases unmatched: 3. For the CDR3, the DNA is TGTGCCAGTAGTATATCCCTAGCGGGGAATGAGCAGTTCTTC. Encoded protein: CASSISLAGNEQFF.

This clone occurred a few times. The chain's CDR3 is CASSPKGGPNEKLFF. CDR3 sequence (DNA): TGTGCCAGCAGCCCGAAAGGGGGGCCTAATGAAAAACTGTTTTTT. The chain recombines TRBV5-4 with TRBJ1-4; the D gene is possibly TRBD1 (6 bases). With 4 bases removed from V and 3 bases from J, the gap between germline ends came to 13 bases. There are 15 residues in the CDR3. Germline V gene sequence: CDR1 SGHNT, CDR2 YYREEE (reference sequence).

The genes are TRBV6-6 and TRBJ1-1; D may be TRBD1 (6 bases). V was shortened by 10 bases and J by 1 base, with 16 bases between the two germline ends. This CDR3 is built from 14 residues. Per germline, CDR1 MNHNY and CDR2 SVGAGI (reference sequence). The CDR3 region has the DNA TGTGCCACCACCTGGGGGCGGGGGAACACTGAAGCTTTCTTT. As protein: CATTWGRGNTEAFF.